Sequencing of this T cell receptor (beta chain) was carried out in a study of beta chain features in type 1 diabetes. Since all of the isolated RNA was reverse transcribed, expressed TCRB transcripts were what got sequenced. Method: immunoSEQ multiplex PCR; TCRdb's copy keeps in-frame clones and lacks some. The table shows hundreds of thousands of clones, with 15% to 18% occurring only once. Study-wide findings and caveats: Among all four CD4+ subsets, Type 1 diabetes patients had TCRB CDR3s that were moderately but significantly shorter.

Notes on this clone: What it binds is unknown.

The origin of this receptor is a man between 18 and 29 years old in good health. The material sequenced was naive CD4+ T cells from blood.

CDR3 DNA: TGCGCCAGCAGCCAAGGTCCAGGGGGCGACGAGCAGTACTTC. Protein: CASSQGPGGDEQYF. This sequence joins TRBV4-1 and TRBJ2-7; the match to TRBD1 covers 8 bases. Per germline, CDR1 MGHRA and CDR2 YSYEKL. V was pared by 1 base and J by 5 bases, with 4 bases of the junction left unmatched. The CDR3 totals 14 residues.